This T cell receptor (beta chain) originates from a study of shared clonotypes between healthy human individuals. Assay runs were performed at deep level. TCRdb's copy holds only in-frame clones and misses some; the assay was immunoSEQ multiplex PCR. The sample includes roughly 2,300,000 clones, under 95% of them seen just once. Study-level points and caveats: Non-shared clonotypes displayed generation probabilities falling below those of clonotypes present in all four donors. Only a few donors were included, so the genetic and exposure-history diversity represented was limited.

This CDR3 is 12 amino acids long. Germline trimming cut 2 bases from V and 11 bases from J; bases unmatched to any gene: 6. Germline V gives CDR1 SNHLY, CDR2 FYNNEI. Comment on this clone: Its specificity is unknown.

The clonotype comes from a man aged 18 to 29 in good health. Some clones in this sample may be carry-over from other donors' samples. The V call is TRBV2, the J call TRBJ2-7; the match to TRBD2 covers 7 bases. The sequenced material came from naive CD4+ T cells from PBMCs. Subset: CD45RA+ positively selected. CDR3 protein: CASSERRLAEYF. In nucleotides, the CDR3 is TGTGCCAGCAGTGAAAGAAGGCTAGCGGAGTACTTC.